The 20 T cell receptor beta chains listed next were all sequenced from one sample in a study of response to subunit inactivated influenza vaccine. TCRdb ran MiXCR on the RT-PCR reads and lists one entry per CDR3 protein. Found here are some 570,000 distinct CDR3 sequences, approximately 10% of them singletons; the top ten hold approximately 9.9%. The sample was also linked to a second study, of T cells expressing NK-cell markers. In that study: For TCR beta, cDNA was produced by 5'RACE template switching with UMIs.

The source was PBMCs from blood, collected on the day of vaccination. The origin of the receptors is a man in his fifties or sixties who received an inactivated influenza vaccine.

This clonotype was recorded a few times. This sequence joins TRBV12-3 or TRBV12-4 and TRBJ2-7; 9 nucleotides align to TRBD2. CDR3 length: 16 residues. The J segment lost 3 bases and the V segment lost 3 bases, leaving 9 bases of the junction unmatched. CDR3 residues: CASSFPAGGRGYEQYF. CDR3 sequence (DNA): TGTGCCAGCAGTTTCCCGGCGGGCGGGAGGGGCTACGAGCAGTACTTC.

The chain has TRBV6-2 or TRBV6-3 and TRBJ2-7; 11 nucleotides align to TRBD1. Trimming at V came to 6 bases and at J to 1 base, leaving 5 bases not matched to a gene. The CDR3 loop spans 15 amino acids. The germline CDR1 and CDR2 sequences are MNHEY and SVGEGT. The DNA of the CDR3 is TGTGCCAGCAGAGATCGGGACAGGGGGTCCTACGAGCAGTACTTC. Its translation is CASRDRDRGSYEQYF.

This clonotype came up once. CDR3 sequence: CASSLGGGQPVYEQYF. CDR3 coding DNA: TGTGCCAGCAGCTTGGGAGGGGGACAGCCCGTCTACGAGCAGTACTTC. The chain is built from TRBV5-6 and TRBJ2-7; 7 positions match TRBD1. The trim removed 0 bases at V and 3 bases at J, leaving 9 bases unmatched. CDR1 and CDR2 (germline): SGHDT, YYEEEE. There are 16 residues in the CDR3.

The chain combines TRBV4-1 with TRBJ2-5; D might be TRBD1 (6 bases). The CDR3 is 15 amino acids. The germline gives CDR1 MGHRA, CDR2 YSYEKL. The germline V and J ends were trimmed by 0 bases and 0 bases, with 8 bases remaining between them. For the CDR3, the DNA is TGCGCCAGCAGCCAAGACGACAGGCACCAAGAGACCCAGTACTTC. It specifies CASSQDDRHQETQYF.

The chain joins TRBV12-3 or TRBV12-4 to TRBJ2-3; possibly TRBD2 for D (6 bases). Trimming removed 3 bases from V and 2 bases from J, with 18 bases in between. The CDR3 has 17 residues. CDR3 loop: CASSFHTASAHTDTQYF. CDR3 DNA: TGTGCCAGCAGTTTCCATACAGCTAGCGCCCACACAGATACGCAGTATTTT.

This clonotype was seen more than once but under ten times. CDR3 in DNA: TGCAGCGTCGCCGCCGGGACAGGGATTAATGAGCAGTTCTTC. Translating it yields CSVAAGTGINEQFF. The rearrangement links TRBV29-1 to TRBJ2-1; 9 nucleotides match TRBD1. The CDR3 loop spans 14 amino acids. Losses at the gene ends were 6 bases for V and 7 bases for J; bases not matched to a gene: 10. In germline, CDR1 is SQVTM, CDR2 ANQGSEA.

This sequence joins TRBV7-9 and TRBJ1-2; unclear D gene. V shed 4 bases and J shed 11 bases, with 20 bases lying between them. The V gene's germline CDR1 is SEHNR and CDR2 FQNEAQ (reference sequence). The CDR3 contains 14 residues. CDR3: CASSYSEGVVGYTF. CDR3 bases: TGTGCCAGCAGCTATTCCGAGGGTGTCGTAGGGTACACCTTC. Together with reference TRBV7-9 and TRBJ1-2, the CDR3 gives the full variable domain: DTGVSQNPRHKITKRGQNVTFRCDPISEHNRLYWYRQTLGQGPEFLTYFQNEAQLEKSRLLSDRFSAERPKGSFSTLEIQRTEQGDSAMYLCASSYSEGVVGYTFGSGTRLTVV.

The V gene is TRBV5-6, the J gene TRBJ1-1; D is unresolved. This CDR3 comprises 13 residues. V dropped 5 bases and J dropped 0 bases, with 8 bases sitting between them. Germline CDR1 is SGHDT and CDR2 is YYEEEE. CDR3 residues: CASRLFMNTEAFF. The CDR3 DNA follows: TGTGCCAGCAGATTGTTTATGAACACTGAAGCTTTCTTT. The whole variable domain, filled in from reference TRBV5-6 and TRBJ1-1, reads DAGVTQSPTHLIKTRGQQVTLRCSPKSGHDTVSWYQQALGQGPQFIFQYYEEEERQRGNFPDRFSGHQFPNYSSELNVNALLLGDSALYLCASRLFMNTEAFFGQGTRLTVV.

V usage is TRBV23-1 and J usage is TRBJ2-5; D is unclear. TRBV23-1 is an open reading frame, and its role is uncertain. Trimming shortened V by 4 bases and J by 5 bases, and 14 bases separated the two germline ends. The CDR3 runs 14 residues. CDR3 region: CASSPRKGRETQYF. For the CDR3, the DNA is TGCGCCAGCAGTCCACGAAAAGGGCGGGAGACCCAGTACTTC.

This clonotype has just one count. This chain links TRBV15 with TRBJ2-1, with TRBD2 identical over 8 bases. Trimming cost V 2 bases and J 9 bases; bases outside gene matches: 15. Per the germline V gene, CDR1 is LNHNV and CDR2 is YYDKDF (reference sequence). This CDR3 is built from 17 residues. The CDR3 spells CATSRTSYGGAFPEQFF. In DNA form, the CDR3 reads TGTGCCACCAGCAGAACCTCCTACGGGGGGGCCTTCCCTGAGCAGTTCTTC.

This clonotype has a handful of counts. The V gene is TRBV21-1, the J gene TRBJ2-5; TRBD1 was called by the table and not checked on the DNA. TRBV21-1 is annotated as a pseudogene. The CDR3 consists of 18 residues. CDR3 coding DNA: TGTGCCAGCCGCCACAGGGGGCCGAACCTGATATCCCAAGAGACCCAGTACTTC. This encodes CASRHRGPNLISQETQYF.

This chain uses TRBV7-9 with TRBJ2-3; TRBD2 might be the D (6 bases). V lost 7 bases and J 4 bases, leaving 12 bases between the germline ends. Germline CDR1 is SEHNR and CDR2 is FQNEAQ (reference sequence). This CDR3 is built from 13 residues. CDR3 sequence: CASTGVWADTQYF. For the CDR3, the DNA is TGTGCCAGCACGGGAGTTTGGGCAGATACGCAGTATTTT.

The rearrangement links TRBV24-1 to TRBJ2-5; tentatively, D is TRBD1 or TRBD2 (5 bases each). V lost 7 bases and J lost 2, with 16 bases in between. CDR1 is KGHDR and CDR2 is SFDVKD in the germline V gene. The CDR3 length is 15 residues. The CDR3 sequence: CATSRPGTEQETQYF. CDR3 nucleotide sequence: TGTGCCACCAGCAGACCCGGGACGGAACAAGAGACCCAGTACTTC.

J is TRBJ1-4 and V is TRBV28; D is ambiguous. The V gene's germline CDR1 is MDHEN and CDR2 SYDVKM. V was cut by 6 bases and J by 7 bases, with 18 bases left in between. The CDR3 runs to 15 residues. The CDR3 loop reads CASSSDHHRGEKLFF. The CDR3 DNA is TGTGCCAGCAGCTCGGACCACCACAGAGGTGAAAAACTGTTTTTT.

This clonotype showed up just a few times. The V and J genes are TRBV10-3 and TRBJ2-1; D is possibly TRBD2 (6 bases). V lost 0 bases and J lost 10, with 19 bases in between. The CDR3 runs 16 residues. The germline V gene encodes CDR1 ENHRY and CDR2 SYGVKD. The CDR3 DNA sequence: TGTGCCATCAGTGAGTCGGGTCTAGCCGGGGGAAGCGAGCAGTTCTTC. This translates into CAISESGLAGGSEQFF.

V usage is TRBV15 and J usage is TRBJ2-7, with 12 bases aligning to TRBD2. Germline trimming cut 4 bases from V and 3 bases from J; bases unmatched to any gene: 4. Looked up from germline, CDR1 is LNHNV and CDR2 is YYDKDF (reference sequence). The CDR3 runs to 15 residues. CDR3 sequence (DNA): TGTGCCACCAGCACCACTAGCGGGGGGTTCTACGAGCAGTACTTC. Its protein product is CATSTTSGGFYEQYF.

This clonotype was seen a handful of times. The genes are TRBV12-3 or TRBV12-4 and TRBJ2-1; D not resolved. The CDR3 totals 14 residues. V lost 7 bases and J lost 12, with 22 bases in between. The CDR3: CASISKASVWGQFF. CDR3 nucleotides: TGTGCCAGCATCTCAAAGGCGTCGGTTTGGGGGCAGTTCTTC.

In its sample, this clonotype was seen a few times. V and J are TRBV20-1 and TRBJ2-7, with D possibly called TRBD1 or TRBD2 (5 bases each). Trimming took off 6 bases at V and 2 bases at J, with 14 bases between the two ends. This CDR3 has 13 residues. Germline CDR1 and CDR2: DFQATT and SNEGSKA (reference sequence). This CDR3 reads CSAIGDGTYEQYF. The CDR3 region has the DNA TGCAGTGCCATAGGGGACGGAACCTACGAGCAGTACTTC.

The rearrangement uses TRBV7-3 and TRBJ2-5; tentative D call: TRBD1 (5 bases). CDR3 length equals 13 residues. Between the trimmed V and J ends, which lost 3 bases and 4 bases, there was a span of 9 bases. The germline V gene has CDR1 SGHTA and CDR2 FQGTGA. The CDR3 reads CASSLDNRETQYF. The DNA for the CDR3 is TGTGCCAGCAGCTTGGACAATCGAGAGACCCAGTACTTC. The whole variable domain, remainder taken from reference TRBV7-3 and TRBJ2-5, is GAGVSQTPSNKVTEKGKYVELRCDPISGHTALYWYRQSLGQGPEFLIYFQGTGAADDSGLPNDRFFAVRPEGSVSTLKIQRTERGDSAVYLCASSLDNRETQYFGPGTRLLVL.

This clonotype was seen many times. This chain connects TRBV29-1 to TRBJ2-3; 8 bases map to TRBD1. The CDR3 has 15 amino acids. V was clipped by 1 base and J by 6 bases; unmatched bases: 9. From germline, CDR1 is SQVTM and CDR2 ANQGSEA. The CDR3, as DNA: TGCAGCGTTGAAGCCGCCGACAGGGGAACGGATACGCAGTATTTT. This sequence encodes CSVEAADRGTDTQYF.